These T cell receptor beta chains were read from a single sample in a study of siplizumab effects on memory and regulatory T cells. The assay was immunoSEQ multiplex PCR, and TCRdb's table has in-frame clones only and misses some. The table has more than 95,000 clones, 93% seen once. Sequences were obtained from Tregs sorted from blood. These receptors all stem from a human donor in good health. Each CDR3 is given with its conserved first and last residue. A D gene is named only where the DNA matches it firmly.

v_call: TRBV28
d_call: TRBD1
j_call: TRBJ1-5
cdr3_aa: CASSSVWQGENQPQHF

v_call: TRBV6-6
d_call: .
j_call: TRBJ2-3
cdr3_aa: CASRTSTDTQYF

v_call: TRBV27
d_call: .
j_call: TRBJ2-4
cdr3_aa: CASSLSWGLVAAKNIQYF

v_call: TRBV5-1
d_call: .
j_call: TRBJ2-7
cdr3_aa: CASSLAGVYEQYF

v_call: TRBV4-1
d_call: .
j_call: TRBJ2-7
cdr3_aa: CASSQARGYEQYF

v_call: TRBV2
d_call: .
j_call: TRBJ1-5
cdr3_aa: CASSNFRDSPQHF

v_call: TRBV19
d_call: TRBD1
j_call: TRBJ1-1
cdr3_aa: CASSLRDRGRGTEAFF

v_call: TRBV6-5
d_call: .
j_call: TRBJ2-2
cdr3_aa: CASSAGGELFF

v_call: TRBV6-1
d_call: .
j_call: TRBJ2-7
cdr3_aa: CATLVQGFYEQYF

v_call: TRBV11-3
d_call: .
j_call: TRBJ2-1
cdr3_aa: CASSFNRVVYNEQFF

v_call: TRBV2
d_call: .
j_call: TRBJ1-2
cdr3_aa: CASSERGGSYGYTF

v_call: TRBV30
d_call: .
j_call: TRBJ1-5
cdr3_aa: CAWSVRSNQPQHF

v_call: TRBV11-2
d_call: TRBD2
j_call: TRBJ2-1
cdr3_aa: CASSLASGRFDEQFF

v_call: TRBV2
d_call: .
j_call: TRBJ2-1
cdr3_aa: CASREDSSYNEQFF

v_call: TRBV9
d_call: TRBD2
j_call: TRBJ2-5
cdr3_aa: CASSVGRTSGAVETQYF

v_call: TRBV21-1
d_call: .
j_call: TRBJ2-3
cdr3_aa: CASIPGLAGGPTDTQYF

v_call: TRBV15
d_call: TRBD2
j_call: TRBJ2-1
cdr3_aa: CATSRASSGNNEQFF

v_call: TRBV15
d_call: .
j_call: TRBJ2-1
cdr3_aa: CATSREVAWEQFF

v_call: TRBV6-6
d_call: .
j_call: TRBJ1-1
cdr3_aa: CASSYEGGVTEAFF

v_call: TRBV4-2
d_call: .
j_call: TRBJ1-2
cdr3_aa: CASSLQTGGYTF

v_call: TRBV10-3
d_call: TRBD1
j_call: TRBJ1-2
cdr3_aa: CAISGQGDGYTF

v_call: TRBV10-1
d_call: .
j_call: TRBJ2-3
cdr3_aa: CANPTDSRTDTQYF

v_call: TRBV19
d_call: .
j_call: TRBJ2-3
cdr3_aa: CASSIGATDTQYF

v_call: TRBV30
d_call: .
j_call: TRBJ1-6
cdr3_aa: CAWTVEAYDSPLHF

v_call: TRBV30
d_call: .
j_call: TRBJ2-6
cdr3_aa: CAWTPFGSGANVLTF

v_call: TRBV18
d_call: .
j_call: TRBJ1-3
cdr3_aa: CASSPLGSRLNTIYF

v_call: TRBV5-3
d_call: .
j_call: TRBJ2-3
cdr3_aa: CARSFADTSTDTQYF

v_call: TRBV10-3
d_call: TRBD1
j_call: TRBJ1-1
cdr3_aa: CATTTGSGTEAFF

v_call: TRBV7-9
d_call: TRBD2
j_call: TRBJ2-1
cdr3_aa: CASSPLAGSHNEQFF

v_call: TRBV5-1
d_call: TRBD1
j_call: TRBJ1-1
cdr3_aa: CASSPGQGQAFF

v_call: TRBV27
d_call: .
j_call: TRBJ2-5
cdr3_aa: CASSLQGTTQETQYF

v_call: TRBV18
d_call: .
j_call: TRBJ2-1
cdr3_aa: CASSPFSQGDEQFF

v_call: TRBV6-1
d_call: TRBD2
j_call: TRBJ2-1
cdr3_aa: CASSGLAGEQFF

v_call: TRBV6-1
d_call: TRBD1
j_call: TRBJ2-7
cdr3_aa: CASQGQGYEQYF

v_call: TRBV30
d_call: .
j_call: TRBJ2-3
cdr3_aa: CAWSRDATQYF

v_call: TRBV7-9
d_call: .
j_call: TRBJ2-7
cdr3_aa: CAGDQGRDYEQYF

v_call: TRBV21-1
d_call: .
j_call: TRBJ1-2
cdr3_aa: CASSGTGTGGNYGYTF

v_call: TRBV7-9
d_call: .
j_call: TRBJ1-1
cdr3_aa: CASSLRENNEAFF

v_call: TRBV10-2
d_call: .
j_call: TRBJ2-3
cdr3_aa: CASSERRVDTQYF

v_call: TRBV9
d_call: .
j_call: TRBJ2-1
cdr3_aa: CASSALAEWRNEQFF

v_call: TRBV19
d_call: .
j_call: TRBJ1-1
cdr3_aa: CASTTTPGKTEAFF

v_call: TRBV4-1
d_call: .
j_call: TRBJ2-3
cdr3_aa: CASSQDWAGTDTQYF

v_call: TRBV18
d_call: .
j_call: TRBJ1-5
cdr3_aa: CASSPGYQAPQHF

v_call: TRBV15
d_call: .
j_call: TRBJ1-6
cdr3_aa: CATSRSRIYNSPLHF

v_call: TRBV7-9
d_call: .
j_call: TRBJ2-3
cdr3_aa: CAAGRGRTDTQYF

v_call: TRBV11-3
d_call: TRBD2
j_call: TRBJ2-3
cdr3_aa: CASSLSGRIADTQYF

v_call: TRBV30
d_call: .
j_call: TRBJ2-3
cdr3_aa: CAWTPRGIGTDTQYF

v_call: TRBV4-3
d_call: TRBD1
j_call: TRBJ2-7
cdr3_aa: CASSQELQGGSYEQYF

v_call: TRBV19
d_call: .
j_call: TRBJ1-5
cdr3_aa: CASSGRGASNQPQHF

v_call: TRBV6-4
d_call: .
j_call: TRBJ2-1
cdr3_aa: CASSLKTGSQQFF

v_call: TRBV6-5
d_call: TRBD1
j_call: TRBJ1-1
cdr3_aa: CASSYIGQGNTEAFF

v_call: TRBV19
d_call: .
j_call: TRBJ2-7
cdr3_aa: CASTGSGFFLPHF